This T cell receptor (beta chain) comes out of a study of shared T cell receptors in the human thymus. The CDR3 length is 18 residues. Germline V gene lookup returns CDR1 MNHEY and CDR2 SMNVEV (reference sequence). V was pared by 0 bases and J by 1 base, with 6 bases of the junction left unmatched. Repertoires were generated with immunoSEQ multiplex PCR, while TCRdb's copy carries only in-frame clones and drops some. The table lists some 660,000 clones, around 87% of them singletons. A further study also used this sample, focusing on human thymus T cells. From that study: Thymus pieces cut out during corrective heart surgery were the tissue that was used. Unrelated individuals had highly overlapping thymic repertoires, as reported in related research.

Material: thymocytes. The chain has TRBV27 and TRBJ1-6; 7 bases fit TRBD1. The clonotype comes from a boy younger than two with a congenital heart defect. For the CDR3, the DNA is TGTGCCAGCAGTTTATCGACAGGGTGGAGGTCCTATAATTCACCCCTCCACTTT. This sequence encodes CASSLSTGWRSYNSPLHF.